The 8 T cell receptor beta chains reported below all come from one sample, sequenced in a study of blood T cell repertoires in COVID-19. TCRdb's table, derived via immunoSEQ multiplex PCR, lists solely in-frame clones and lacks some. Counted here are 160,000 or so clones, approximately 87% occurring once; the ten biggest clones make up more than 3%. The sequencing sample was made of peripheral blood. The receptors derive from a woman in her 70s with acute or convalescent COVID-19.

J is TRBJ2-7 and V is TRBV9; D is uncertain. V shed 0 bases and J shed 3 bases, with 10 bases lying between them. Per germline, CDR1 SGDLS and CDR2 YYNGEE. The CDR3 has 14 amino acids. In nucleotides, the CDR3 is TGTGCCAGCAGCGTAGCTCCGAACAGCTACGAGCAGTACTTC. Protein: CASSVAPNSYEQYF.

The rearrangement joins TRBV7-3 to TRBJ2-2, with TRBD2 identical over 7 bases. Germline V lookup: CDR1 SGHTA, CDR2 FQGTGA. This CDR3 spans 15 amino acids. J gave up 3 bases and V 5 bases, and 6 bases lay outside the gene matches. The CDR3 bases are TGTGCCAGCAGCCCGAGCGGGAAGGACACCGGGGAGCTGTTTTTT. It is translated as CASSPSGKDTGELFF.

This chain joins TRBV4-2 and TRBJ1-6, with D possibly being TRBD1 (6 bases). Trimming took 0 bases from V and 7 from J, leaving 16 bases between them. The CDR3 is 17 residues long. Germline CDR1 LGHNA, CDR2 YNFKEQ. This CDR3 is CASSQESPGQINSPLHF. CDR3 bases: TGTGCCAGCAGCCAAGAATCCCCAGGACAGATAAATTCACCCCTCCACTTT.

The rearrangement joins TRBV5-1 to TRBJ2-7; 7 nucleotides agree with TRBD2. CDR1 and CDR2 (germline): SGHRS, YFSETQ. This CDR3 contains 13 residues. Unmatched junction bases numbered 2, after V lost 3 bases and J lost 2 bases. The CDR3 DNA follows: TGCGCCAGCAGCTCGGGGGGTGCCTACGAGCAGTACTTC. It encodes CASSSGGAYEQYF.

This chain joins TRBV5-8 and TRBJ1-4; the D is unclear. Trimming removed 1 base at V and 0 bases at J, with 7 bases between. In germline, CDR1 is SGHTS, CDR2 YDEGEE. This CDR3 spans 15 amino acids. This CDR3 is CASSLRRSTNEKLFF. The DNA of the CDR3 is TGTGCCAGCAGCTTGCGGCGGTCAACTAATGAAAAACTGTTTTTT.

This rearrangement joins TRBV4-3 to TRBJ2-4; 11 bases are a match to TRBD1. CDR3 length: 16 amino acids. With V trimmed by 3 bases and J by 4 bases, 5 bases remained unmatched. CDR1 is LGHNA and CDR2 is YSLEER in the germline V gene. The CDR3 coding sequence is TGCGCCAGCAGCCAGGCATGGGACAGGGGGAAAAACATTCAGTACTTC. Its translation is CASSQAWDRGKNIQYF.

The chain uses TRBV7-9 and TRBJ1-1; D remains ambiguous. There are 11 residues in the CDR3. Deletions cut 5 bases from V and 3 bases from J, with 4 bases between. CDR1 and CDR2 from the germline V gene are SEHNR and FQNEAQ (reference sequence). In DNA form, the CDR3 reads TGTGCCAGCAGCCCTGACACTGAAGCTTTCTTT. Amino acids: CASSPDTEAFF.

The genes are TRBV5-1 and TRBJ1-3; D unclear. Germline values: CDR1 SGHRS, CDR2 YFSETQ. This CDR3 contains 14 residues. The V end was cut by 3 bases, the J end by 3 bases, with 10 bases between. The CDR3 DNA reads as TGCGCCAGCAGCTACTCGGGTTTTGGAAACACCATATATTTT. It encodes CASSYSGFGNTIYF.